This T cell receptor beta chain was sequenced for a study of T cells expressing NK-cell markers (dated by TCRdb to 2020 to 2022). Broadly, across the study: Three sorted T-cell subsets (CD3+CD56+NKG2C+, CD3+CD56+NKG2C- and CD3+CD56-NKG2C+) from seven to nine donors had their TCR beta-chain repertoires profiled. The libraries were sequenced on Illumina HiSeq 2000/2500, MiSeq or NextSeq, producing 2 x 150 bp reads. Randomly selected healthy volunteers, three men and five women, were used as the eight sequenced donors. Among the eight sequenced donors, only one was HCMV-seronegative, while the other seven were HCMV-seropositive. Findings and caveats that apply to the study as a whole: Those dominant clonotypes were again the most abundant among CD3+CD56-NKG2C+ cells in a handful of donors, at roughly 28.3-65%. It remained unclear whether the expanded NKG2C-expressing T cell clones were specific for HCMV antigens. In about six donors, the dominant CD3+CD56+NKG2C+ clonotypes were found to rank among the top 10 CD8+ clonotypes and to make up about 1.0-7.5% of CD8+ T cells.

Looking up the germline V gene yields CDR1 SGHTA and CDR2 FQGTGA. The CDR3, cysteine through phenylalanine, is 16 amino acids long. No DNA sequence is on record. Data came from an Illumina HiSeq 2000. TCR beta cDNA libraries were prepared using 5'RACE template switching, which introduced a universal primer site and unique molecular identifiers. Synthesis of cDNA was primed from the TCR beta constant segment and was followed by two consecutive PCR amplification steps. Per the source publication's procedure: MIGEC handled demultiplexing of the reads and grouping by UMI, while MiTCR was used to assemble and quantify clonotypes. To remove erroneous sequences, TCR cDNA sequences were retained only when supported by two or more reads. The tcR package was used for downstream repertoire analysis, with clonotypes matched between fractions based on CDR3 nucleotide sequence plus V segment. VDJmatch was used to annotate antigen specificity against VDJdb, with one amino acid substitution in CDR3 permitted. Based on TCRdb reprocessing of the reads, there is one entry per CDR3 protein sequence, and DNA is missing. In this record, the V and J calls reflect TCRdb's handling and not the investigators' own analysis. The sample's table covers fewer than 550,000 distinct CDR3 sequences. The top ten clones comprise about 1.5% of the sample.

A commercial ELISA kit detecting HCMV-specific IgG in serum was used to determine HCMV serostatus. Ficoll density gradient centrifugation was used to isolate peripheral blood mononuclear cells from blood. A word on this clonotype: Its antigen target is currently unknown.

The rearrangement combines TRBV7-3 with TRBJ2-7; the TRBD2 assignment by TCRdb is unverifiable without DNA. The sequence was obtained from a woman between 45 and 60 years old in good health. Donor details come from another sample of the same person, matched by shared clones. Sample: blood T cells: a sorted CD56 or NKG2C T cell subset, CD4+ or CD8+ T cells, or bulk PBMC T cells (not recorded which). The CDR3 in this case is CASLPPLAGGSYEQYF.